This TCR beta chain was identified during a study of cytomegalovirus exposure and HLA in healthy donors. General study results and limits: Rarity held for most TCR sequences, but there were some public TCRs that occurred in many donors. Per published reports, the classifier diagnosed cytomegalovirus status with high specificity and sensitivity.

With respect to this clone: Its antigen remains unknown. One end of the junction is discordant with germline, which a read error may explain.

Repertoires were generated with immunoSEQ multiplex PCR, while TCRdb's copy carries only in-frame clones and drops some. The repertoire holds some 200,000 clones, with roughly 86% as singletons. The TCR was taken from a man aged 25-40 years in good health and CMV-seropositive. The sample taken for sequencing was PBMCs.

This CDR3 reads CASSQDRGQANTGELFF. DNA of the CDR3: TGCGCCAGCAGCCAAGACAGGGGACAGGCGAATACCGGGGAGCTGTTTTTT. This sequence joins TRBV4-1 and TRBJ2-2, with 8 bases fitting TRBD1. Germline CDR1 and CDR2: MGHRA and YSYEKL. The length of the CDR3 is 17 residues.